The text below deals with one T cell receptor (beta chain). Its antigen is as yet unknown. The data derive from a study of cytomegalovirus exposure and HLA in healthy donors. The germline CDR1 and CDR2 sequences are SGHTA and FQGTGA. CDR3 length: 16 amino acids. V lost 2 bases, J lost 5 bases, and 9 bases stayed unmatched. The PCR used 60 Vbeta and 13 Jbeta primers. Profiling relied on immunoSEQ multiplex PCR, and the TCRdb table lists in-frame clones only, not all of them. In the table there are 200,000 to 250,000 clones, more than 60% of which are singletons. Study outcomes and limitations: The HLA-A and HLA-B alleles of most subjects were reportedly predicted accurately from TCR beta sequences. Donor immune exposure was known only as CMV serostatus. Among TCR sequences, most were rare, though some public TCRs appeared in many donors. There were some 150 TCR beta chains listed as cytomegalovirus-associated.

V usage is TRBV7-3 and J usage is TRBJ2-1, with TRBD2 matching 7 bases. This TCR derives from a woman aged 30 to 39 in good health and CMV-seronegative. The sample taken for sequencing was PBMCs. The CDR3 nucleotides read TGTGCCAGCAGCTTAGGTCGGCTAGCGGCCAACAATGAGCAGTTCTTC. This codes for CASSLGRLAANNEQFF.